This T cell receptor beta chain was recovered during a study of shared clonotypes between healthy human individuals (dated by TCRdb to between 2020 and 2021). Background on the whole study: The cohort comprised two women and a few men aged 18 to 49 years. For each donor, three plates each were used for CD4 naive and CD4 memory, two plates were used for CD8 naive, and one plate was used for CD8 memory. To estimate repertoire size and how much clonotypes are shared between individuals, the study performed deep sequencing of blood TCR repertoires from roughly five healthy adults. Different laboratories and diverse techniques were used to prepare libraries and sequence TCR repertoires, to increase sequencing depth and limit assay-specific biases. Per donor, leukapheresis produced somewhere between about 0.8 and 9 billion PBMCs. What the research found in general, with its limitations: Across a handful of donors, roughly 5% of naive CD4, roughly 3.8% of naive CD8, approximately 2.5% of memory CD4, and roughly 0.4% of memory CD8 clonotypes were shared. Based on pairwise subsampling, the degree of clonotype sharing among donors was expected to be affected by sequencing depth. Larger estimated clonotype richness was generally found for naive subsets than for memory subsets. Even with the large sequencing depth, rarefaction of the sorted-subset datasets indicated that sequencing was incomplete. Sampling was limited to blood, and TCR repertoires in tissue likely differ from TCR repertoires in blood. Compared with non-shared clonotypes, clonotypes shared by all four sorted-subset donors had higher generation probabilities. Because the study included only a small number of donors, the genetic and exposure-history diversity represented was limited.

TCR CDR3 regions were amplified from genomic DNA by multiplex PCR using the deep immunoSEQ assay. Extracted genomic DNA from each cell subset was spread evenly across all wells of several immunoSEQ 96-well plates, with each plate serving as a replicate. Each replicate PCR for sorted subsets received about 0.2 ug genomic DNA, equal to tens of thousands of T cell genomes. Purified libraries were measured with a Qubit 3.0 fluorometer, size-checked on a Bioanalyzer 2100, and measured again with the KAPA Library Quantification kit. A separate single-read 150-cycle Illumina NextSeq 550 flow cell was used to sequence each immunoSEQ 96-well plate. The published analysis was carried out like this. Because the immunoSEQ output included only junctional sequences and no quality scores, the filtering could not be the same as the filtering used for full-length reads. Sequences were annotated with PyIR, a Python wrapper for IgBLAST v1.9, and V/J genes and CDR3 were assigned using IMGT germline references. Any read was removed if the V/J assignment was weak (E-value above 1e-6), the CDR3 was missing, or the read contained stop codons, out-of-frame junctions, or ambiguous translated residues. A V3J clonotype was defined by an identical inferred V gene, J gene, and CDR3 amino acid sequence. Percentage overlap between repertoires was computed as shared unique clonotypes divided by the size of the smaller repertoire. Three approaches were used to assess repertoire richness: RTK rarefaction, the Chao1 estimator, and Recon v2.1 estimates of unobserved clonotypes. For all TCRbeta clonotypes obtained by the gDNA method from four donors, generation probabilities were computed with OLGA. Imported from immuneACCESS, the table was reduced by TCRdb to in-frame sequences with V and J called. These copies leave out some clones; in studies compared against another copy, an unresolved V gene accounts for under half, and the cause of the remainder is not known. That table gives V, J and clone size, and the DNA gave D and trimming. In this sample the table shows about 2 million clones, around 96% of which occur a single time. 0.9% to 1.5% of the sample lies in the top ten.

The germline V gene yields MGHRA for CDR1 and YSYEKL for CDR2. From cysteine to phenylalanine, the CDR3 is 11 amino acids long. CDR3 DNA is the only sequence kept; it has 33 bases, read in frame from the first base. The V end loses 4 bases and the J end loses 12 bases, and a stretch of 10 bases separates them. For the CD8 naive samples, CD45RO-negative cells were positively selected for CCR7, yielding a CD45RA+CCR7+ population from which TemRA cells were excluded. Healthy HIV-negative adults with no recently reported acute infections or vaccinations were included as donors. Every donor was a Caucasian adult living in Nashville, Tennessee, USA. Blood was obtained by leukapheresis, after which PBMCs were separated by Ficoll-Histopaque density gradient centrifugation and cryopreserved in liquid nitrogen vapor phase. Analytical flow cytometry was used to check the purity and quantity of each magnetically sorted T cell population. Genomic DNA was isolated from every sorted fraction and measured by UV absorbance on a Nanodrop 2000c.

Comment on this clone: Its antigen target is currently unknown. The sample holds no much larger clone one base away, and base qualities are not on file.

The clonotype originates from a man aged 18 to 29 in good health. What was sequenced was naive CD8+ T cells sorted from blood. Explained via the paper, the cell subset or site label denotes: CD45RA+CCR7+. The V and J segments used are TRBV4-1 and TRBJ2-1; the D gene is possibly TRBD2, with 6 bases matching. In nucleotides, the sequence is TGCGCCAGCAGCCGGGGGGATACGCAGTTCTTC. It translates as CASSRGDTQFF.